The 8 T cell receptor beta chains presented below share a single source sample, sequenced in a study of blood T cell repertoires in COVID-19 (dated by TCRdb to 2018 to 2021). The library was generated by the immunoSEQ multiplex PCR assay. Held by TCRdb, this immuneACCESS table contains in-frame sequences only and omits some clones. Under half of the omission traces to an unresolved V gene where checked; the cause of the rest is unknown. This sample lists 220,000 or so clones; about 88% were detected once. The ten largest clones capture roughly 10% of the sample. Sequenced input: peripheral blood. The receptors were gathered from a woman aged 50 to 60 with COVID-19, enrolled during active disease.

The gene calls are TRBV11-2 and TRBJ1-6; the D is unclear. The V end was cut by 6 bases, the J end by 0 bases, with 12 bases between. The germline V gene encodes CDR1 SGHAT and CDR2 FQNNGV. CDR3 size: 16 residues. CDR3 nucleotides: TGTGCCAGCAGAAACCTACAGAGCTCCTATAATTCACCCCTCCACTTT. It codes for CASRNLQSSYNSPLHF.

The chain uses TRBV9 and TRBJ2-3, with D possibly being TRBD1 (5 bases). This CDR3 has 15 amino acids. Per the germline V gene, CDR1 is SGDLS and CDR2 is YYNGEE. Trimming stripped 0 bases from V and 6 bases from J, with 14 bases between. The CDR3: CASSVVWGKGDTQYF. CDR3 bases: TGTGCCAGCAGCGTAGTGTGGGGTAAGGGGGATACGCAGTATTTT.

This clone appeared once. The chain carries TRBV18 and TRBJ2-5; 9 bases fit TRBD1. With V trimmed by 3 bases and J by 5 bases, 7 bases remained unmatched. This CDR3 region has 15 residues. Per the germline V gene, CDR1 is KGHSH and CDR2 is LQKENI. CDR3 sequence reads: CASSPQQGAGETQYF. The CDR3 region has the DNA TGTGCCAGCTCACCGCAACAGGGGGCCGGGGAGACCCAGTACTTC.

The chain recombines TRBV5-1 with TRBJ1-1, with D possibly matching TRBD1 (6 bases). Looked up from germline, CDR1 is SGHRS and CDR2 is YFSETQ. The CDR3 runs 15 residues. Between the trimmed V and J ends, which lost 1 base and 3 bases, there was a span of 13 bases. This chain's CDR3 is CASSLQGQGYTEAFF. The CDR3 DNA sequence: TGCGCCAGCAGCTTGCAAGGGCAGGGGTACACTGAAGCTTTCTTT.

This clone was counted a single time. This chain connects TRBV9 to TRBJ2-3; 7 bases agree with TRBD2. CDR1 is SGDLS, CDR2 YYNGEE, per germline. Trimming took 4 bases from V and 1 from J; bases not matched to a gene: 6. There are 15 residues in the CDR3. In DNA form, the CDR3 reads TGTGCCAGCAGCTCTTACGCGGGGGGCACAGATACGCAGTATTTT. It specifies CASSSYAGGTDTQYF.

The V and J genes are TRBV19 and TRBJ1-1; D ambiguous. The CDR3 length is 14 residues. Trimming pared 5 bases from V and 0 bases from J, leaving 10 bases between. In germline, CDR1 is LNHDA, CDR2 SQIVND (reference sequence). CDR3 residues: CASSDVNMNTEAFF. The CDR3 nucleotides are TGTGCCAGTAGTGATGTAAACATGAACACTGAAGCTTTCTTT.

The V call is TRBV6-5, the J call TRBJ1-3, with TRBD1 as a possible D gene (6 bases). The CDR3 has 15 amino acids. Trimming cost V 6 bases and J 4 bases, with 16 bases left between them. Germline CDR1 reads MNHEY; CDR2 reads SVGAGI. The CDR3 sequence: CASRDSGRPGNTIYF. CDR3 bases: TGTGCCAGCAGGGACAGCGGACGCCCGGGAAACACCATATATTTT.

CDR3 region: CASSRRTSGGRADTQYF. CDR3 DNA sequence: TGTGCCAGCAGCCGTAGGACTAGCGGGGGGCGGGCAGATACGCAGTATTTT. The chain is built from TRBV7-2 and TRBJ2-3; 14 nucleotides agree with TRBD2. V lost 5 bases, J lost 4 bases, and 8 bases stayed unmatched. CDR1 and CDR2 (germline): SGHTA, FQGNSA. CDR3 length: 17 amino acids.